This passage covers 8 T cell receptor beta chains from one sample sequenced in a study of T cells in women clearing cervical HPV infection. The table came from immunoSEQ multiplex PCR; TCRdb's copy has only in-frame clones and leaves some out. The table lists around 23,000 clones, with 7.5% to 10% in the top ten. The sequenced sample consisted of blood buffy coat. The receptor source for this set is a woman aged 18 to 75 with a cervical HPV16 infection that either progressed to CIN3+ or cleared (not recorded which).

Concerning this clone: The read ends 3 residues shy of where the CDR3 ends; the end is completed using the germline J gene. The same CDR3 can be traced to other DNA sequences in this sample. The J gene is TRBJ2-3, the V gene TRBV7-2, with D perhaps TRBD1 or TRBD2 (6 bases each). The CDR3 contains 15 residues. Germline CDR1 and CDR2: SGHTA and FQGNSA. The V end was cut by 7 bases, the J end by 6 bases, with 20 bases between. CDR3 bases read: TGTGCCAGCAACACACAGGGAGGCCTGGGTGATACG. Encoded protein: CASNTQGGLGDT. The complete CDR3 sequence is CASNTQGGLGDTQYF. The full variable domain, completed using reference TRBV7-2 and TRBJ2-3, is GAGVSQSPSNKVTEKGKDVELRCDPISGHTALYWYRQSLGQGLEFLIYFQGNSAPDKSGLPSDRFSAERTGGSVSTLTIQRTQQEDSAVYLCASNTQGGLGDTQYFGPGTRLTVL.

A note on this clone: The read finishes 3 residues shy of the CDR3 end, and the germline J gene is used to complete it. The genes are TRBV7-3 and TRBJ2-2; D is undetermined. Germline V gene sequence: CDR1 SGHTA, CDR2 FQGTGA. The CDR3 length is 12 residues. Trimming shortened V by 3 bases and J by 5 bases, and 4 bases separated the two germline ends. This CDR3 reads CASSFRTGELFF. Partial CDR3 DNA: TGTGCCAGCAGCTTCCGGACCGGGGAG.

Notes on this clone: The sequence runs out 3 residues before the end of the CDR3; the remainder is reconstructed from the germline J gene. The rearrangement links TRBV5-6 to TRBJ2-7; D not certain. The CDR3 totals 12 residues. Germline V CDR1 and CDR2: SGHDT, YYEEEE. Deletions cut 0 bases from V and 3 bases from J, with 4 bases between. Partial CDR3 DNA: TGTGCCAGCAGCTTGGCCAACTACGAG. As protein: CASSLANYE. The whole CDR3 region reads CASSLANYEQYF.

As regards this clone: The read terminates 3 residues before the CDR3 end, so the remaining end is supplied by the germline J gene. The chain links TRBV7-2 to TRBJ1-1, with 8 bases matching TRBD1. The CDR3 is 16 residues long. Per germline, CDR1 SGHTA and CDR2 FQGNSA. J lost 1 base, V lost 0 bases, and 4 bases had no gene match. CDR3 sequence: CASSLAFGQGNTEAFF. The covered CDR3 bases are TGTGCCAGCAGCTTAGCCTTCGGACAGGGGAACACTGAA.

Remarks on this clone: The sequence runs out 3 residues before the end of the CDR3; the remainder is reconstructed from the germline J gene. The chain employs TRBV7-2 and TRBJ2-7; weak D call: TRBD2 (6 bases). Germline values: CDR1 SGHTA, CDR2 FQGNSA. V lost 1 base and J 1 base, leaving 8 bases between the germline ends. The CDR3 sequence is 14 residues long. The covered CDR3 bases are TGTGCCAGCAGCTTAGGAGGACTATCCTACGAG. As protein: CASSLGGLSYE. The full CDR3 sequence reads CASSLGGLSYEQYF.

In regard to this clone: The read terminates 3 residues ahead of where the CDR3 ends, so the germline J gene completes it. This chain uses TRBV20-1 with TRBJ1-2; no clear D. Trimming took off 5 bases at V and 3 bases at J, with 10 bases between the two ends. This CDR3 region has 12 residues. Germline CDR1 and CDR2: DFQATT and SNEGSKA (reference sequence). The CDR3 reads CSASRRDYGYTF. Partial CDR3 DNA: TGCAGTGCTTCACGACGGGACTATGGC.

Concerning this clone: The read terminates 3 residues before the CDR3 end, so the remaining end is supplied by the germline J gene. The chain carries TRBV5-1 and TRBJ1-3; 7 nucleotides match TRBD1. The CDR3 runs 16 residues. The trim removed 2 bases at V and 2 bases at J, leaving 7 bases unmatched. Germline-derived CDR1 and CDR2 are SGHRS and YFSETQ. CDR3 DNA (partial): TGCGCCAGCAGCTTAGAAACAGGGGCGGCTGGAAACACC. It is translated as CASSLETGAAGNT. From start to end, the CDR3 is CASSLETGAAGNTIYF.

About this clone: The CDR3 is cut off 3 residues early in the read; its end comes from the germline J gene. This chain connects TRBV20-1 to TRBJ1-2; D gene uncertain. Germline V lookup: CDR1 DFQATT, CDR2 SNEGSKA (reference sequence). The CDR3 length is 13 residues. CDR3 region: CSARNTWLVGYTF. The part of the CDR3 DNA that was read is TGCAGTGCTAGAAACACCTGGCTGGTCGGC.